These T cell receptor beta chains were read from a single sample in a study of T cell changes during pregnancy in multiple sclerosis. Generated by immunoSEQ multiplex PCR, the TCRdb table keeps only in-frame clones and is missing some. The sample has approximately 32,000 clones; approximately 89% are singletons. The sample in question was CD8+ T cells from peripheral blood mononuclear cells, obtained in the first trimester of pregnancy. Receptors were obtained from a female donor with multiple sclerosis, enrolled in a pregnancy study. The CDR3 runs from the conserved cysteine through the conserved F or W. D genes are given only for firm matches. A clone size is listed for some rows: how often the clone was seen (once, few, many), or a class if it is expanded.

TRBV29-1	TRBD2	once	TRBJ2-3	CSVEDLAGAPGDTQYF	TGCAGCGTTGAAGATCTAGCGGGAGCTCCGGGAGATACGCAGTATTTT
TRBV7-3	.	.	TRBJ1-2	CASSLIPGGADGYTF	TGTGCCAGCAGCTTAATTCCTGGGGGGGCTGATGGCTACACCTTC
TRBV7-6	TRBD2	.	TRBJ2-1	CASSLGVGGNNEQFF	TGTGCCAGCAGCTTAGGAGTGGGGGGGAATAATGAGCAGTTCTTC
TRBV27	.	.	TRBJ2-7	CASSFGDNYEQYF	TGTGCCAGCAGTTTTGGGGACAACTACGAGCAGTACTTC
TRBV7-9	TRBD1	.	TRBJ1-1	CASSLDRGSEAFF	TGTGCCAGCAGCTTGGACAGGGGGTCTGAAGCTTTCTTT
TRBV5-1	TRBD1	.	TRBJ2-1	CASSLVPGQTYNEQFF	TGCGCCAGCAGCTTGGTACCGGGACAGACCTACAATGAGCAGTTCTTC
TRBV9	.	.	TRBJ2-3	CASSVSGADPNTQYF	TGTGCCAGCAGCGTGTCAGGGGCCGATCCCAATACGCAGTATTTT
TRBV7-2	.	.	TRBJ2-1	CASSLWVSDTYNEQFF	TGTGCCAGCAGCTTATGGGTTAGCGATACCTACAATGAGCAGTTCTTC
TRBV2	.	.	TRBJ1-4	CASSGLFNEKLFF	TGTGCCAGCAGTGGACTGTTTAATGAAAAACTGTTTTTT
TRBV6-1	TRBD1	.	TRBJ1-1	CASRRQGERTEAFF	TGTGCCAGCAGGAGACAGGGTGAGAGGACTGAAGCTTTCTTT
TRBV9	TRBD2	once	TRBJ2-3	CASSVLAGEKDTQYF	TGTGCCAGCAGCGTGTTGGCGGGAGAAAAAGATACGCAGTATTTT
TRBV13	TRBD1	.	TRBJ2-7	CASSLRTGGYEQYF	TGTGCCAGCAGCCTCCGGACAGGGGGCTACGAGCAGTACTTC
TRBV11-2	.	.	TRBJ2-5	CASSLAGSIGRDHQETQYF	TGTGCCAGCAGCTTAGCTGGGTCCATCGGGCGGGACCACCAAGAGACCCAGTACTTC
TRBV13	.	.	TRBJ2-7	CASSFRDGGYEQYF	TGTGCCAGCAGCTTCCGCGATGGAGGCTACGAGCAGTACTTC
TRBV9	TRBD2	.	TRBJ2-1	CASSVGGLAGVNEQFF	TGTGCCAGCAGCGTAGGGGGACTAGCGGGAGTAAATGAGCAGTTCTTC
TRBV27	.	.	TRBJ1-1	CASSLGPGGNTEAFF	TGTGCCAGCAGTTTAGGACCCGGAGGGAACACTGAAGCTTTCTTT
TRBV4-3	.	.	TRBJ2-5	CASSPSLTQETQYF	TGCGCCAGCAGCCCATCCTTAACTCAAGAGACCCAGTACTTC
TRBV28	TRBD1	.	TRBJ1-1	CASSIKDRNTIWKAEAFF	TGTGCCAGCAGTATCAAGGACAGGAACACCATTTGGAAGGCCGAAGCTTTCTTT
TRBV4-3	.	.	TRBJ2-7	CASSQEGGGSYEQYF	TGCGCCAGCAGCCAAGAGGGTGGGGGGTCCTACGAGCAGTACTTC
TRBV7-8	TRBD2	.	TRBJ2-2	CASSSGLAGNTGELFF	TGTGCCAGCAGCTCGGGACTAGCGGGGAACACCGGGGAGCTGTTTTTT
TRBV19	TRBD1	.	TRBJ2-7	CASSADRGVRYYEQYF	TGTGCCAGTAGCGCCGACAGGGGGGTCCGGTACTACGAGCAGTACTTC
TRBV30	TRBD1	few	TRBJ1-1	CAWAGTGGLNTEAFF	TGTGCCTGGGCCGGGACAGGGGGGTTGAACACTGAAGCTTTCTTT
TRBV9	.	.	TRBJ2-1	CASSVSTARISYNEQFF	TGTGCCAGCAGCGTATCAACAGCCAGGATCTCCTACAATGAGCAGTTCTTC
TRBV5-1	.	.	TRBJ2-7	CASSLGSQGEQYF	TGCGCCAGCAGCCTAGGCTCACAAGGCGAGCAGTACTTC
TRBV10-3	.	.	TRBJ2-1	CAISERLANEQFF	TGTGCCATCAGTGAACGGCTAGCAAATGAGCAGTTCTTC
TRBV5-1	.	once	TRBJ2-7	CASSSPGQGIPEQYF	TGCGCCAGCAGCTCCCCGGGACAAGGTATACCCGAGCAGTACTTC
TRBV4-1	TRBD1	.	TRBJ2-7	CASSQDHETGGSSRQYF	TGCGCCAGCAGCCAAGATCATGAGACAGGGGGCAGTTCGCGGCAGTACTTC
TRBV2	.	.	TRBJ2-2	CASIKRLEWTGELFF	TGTGCCAGCATCAAAAGGCTGGAGTGGACCGGGGAGCTGTTTTTT
TRBV7-9	TRBD1	.	TRBJ1-5	CASSLVIGGAGDQPQHF	TGTGCCAGCAGCTTAGTGATAGGGGGCGCTGGGGATCAGCCCCAGCATTTT
TRBV19	.	.	TRBJ1-2	CASSSGGSGGYTF	TGTGCCAGTAGTAGTGGCGGTTCGGGGGGCTACACCTTC
TRBV6-1	.	medium-sized	TRBJ2-7	CASSPVGEQYYEQYF	TGTGCCAGCAGTCCGGTTGGTGAACAGTACTACGAGCAGTACTTC
TRBV4-1	TRBD2	.	TRBJ2-7	CASSQGGGLAGEEQYF	TGCGCCAGCAGCCAAGGGGGGGGACTAGCGGGAGAGGAGCAGTACTTC
TRBV27	.	.	TRBJ2-6	CASSLFGRGLGGGANVLTF	TGTGCCAGCAGTTTATTCGGCAGGGGCCTTGGGGGAGGGGCCAACGTCCTGACTTTC
TRBV13	.	.	TRBJ1-5	CASSMGRGGNQPQHF	TGTGCCAGCAGCATGGGGCGAGGCGGCAATCAGCCCCAGCATTTT
TRBV5-4	TRBD1	.	TRBJ2-1	CASSQQDRGVNEQFF	TGTGCCAGCAGCCAGCAGGACAGGGGGGTAAATGAGCAGTTCTTC
TRBV2	.	.	TRBJ1-5	CASKEQENNQPQHF	TGTGCCAGCAAGGAACAGGAGAACAATCAGCCCCAGCATTTT
TRBV19	TRBD2	.	TRBJ2-1	CASSILAGNEQFF	TGTGCCAGTAGCATCCTAGCGGGGAATGAGCAGTTCTTC
TRBV5-6	.	.	TRBJ2-7	CASSSGLASYEQYF	TGTGCCAGCAGCTCTGGACTCGCCTCCTACGAGCAGTACTTC
TRBV5-6	.	.	TRBJ2-7	CASSSTGQLEQYF	TGTGCCAGCAGCTCCACAGGGCAACTCGAGCAGTACTTC
TRBV30	.	once	TRBJ2-2	CACRLAGGELFF	TGTGCCTGCCGACTTGCCGGCGGGGAGCTGTTTTTT
TRBV28	.	.	TRBJ1-5	CASSFYRQGRFNSNQPQHF	TGTGCCAGCAGTTTTTATCGGCAGGGCCGTTTTAATAGCAATCAGCCCCAGCATTTT
TRBV19	TRBD1	.	TRBJ1-4	CASSIGTGVEEKLFF	TGTGCCAGTAGTATTGGGACAGGGGTGGAGGAAAAACTGTTTTTT
TRBV5-8	TRBD1	.	TRBJ2-3	CASNKDRGGTDTQYF	TGTGCCAGCAATAAGGACAGGGGTGGCACAGATACGCAGTATTTT